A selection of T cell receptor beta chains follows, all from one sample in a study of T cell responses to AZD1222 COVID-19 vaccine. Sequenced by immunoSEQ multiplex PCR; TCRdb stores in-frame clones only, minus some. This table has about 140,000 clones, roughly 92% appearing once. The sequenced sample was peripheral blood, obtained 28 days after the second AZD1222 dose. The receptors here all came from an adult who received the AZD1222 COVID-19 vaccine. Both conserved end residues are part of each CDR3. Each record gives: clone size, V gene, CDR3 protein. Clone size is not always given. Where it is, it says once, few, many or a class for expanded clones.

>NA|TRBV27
CASSQWAVGWTDTQYF
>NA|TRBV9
CASSVEGDPSAEKLFF
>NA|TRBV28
CASSLLADNEQFF
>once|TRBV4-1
CASSQDWGVNEKLFF
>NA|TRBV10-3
CAISESTSLSYEQYF
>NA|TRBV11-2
CASSLGGRGTDTQYF
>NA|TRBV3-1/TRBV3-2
CASSPGPRLNTEAFF
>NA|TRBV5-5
CASSVDRTRTEAFF
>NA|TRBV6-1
CASSEYRGNYGYTF
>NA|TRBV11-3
CASSQFGTEETQYF
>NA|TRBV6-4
CASSMVRNTGELFF
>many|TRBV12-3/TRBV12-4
CASSLGPELFF
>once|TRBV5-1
CASSLQGGGTDTQYF
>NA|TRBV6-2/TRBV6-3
CASSYPGPEISDNSPLHF
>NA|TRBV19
CASSIDRGGSPLHF
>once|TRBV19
CASSIRRDQETQYF
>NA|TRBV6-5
CASKAYTSRDTEAFF
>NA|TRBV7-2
CASSPRGPINNSPLHF
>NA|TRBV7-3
CASSFTGGRTDTQYF
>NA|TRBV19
CASSIVRTENQPQHF
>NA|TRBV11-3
CASSPPGLAGVEQFF
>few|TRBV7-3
CASSLRASGSGGYQETQYF
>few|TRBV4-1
CASSPDVTPIGRHTGELFF
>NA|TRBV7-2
CASSPVSGTAYYGYTF
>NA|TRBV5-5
CASSLAGTGDYGYTF
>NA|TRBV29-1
CSAPVDGSSDTQYF
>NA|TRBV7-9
CASSLGDSRNEQYF
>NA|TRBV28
CASRAGTGGSYNSPLHF
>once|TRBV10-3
CAISEAPSSYNEQFF
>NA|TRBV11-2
CASSLELADTQYF
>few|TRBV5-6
CASSFTRGNTEAFF
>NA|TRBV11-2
CASSLDREKLFF
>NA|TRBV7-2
CASSPPYRVRSTEAFF
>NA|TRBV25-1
CASRQGRETQYF
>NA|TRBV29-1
CSVEKGSGTEAFF
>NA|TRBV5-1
CASSWDSNQPQHF
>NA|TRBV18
CASSPSVAGHSSGNTIYF
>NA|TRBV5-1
CASSLAGGPVGNTIYF
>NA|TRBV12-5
CASGLIGGRPTEAFF
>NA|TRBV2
CASSPRGTDTQYF
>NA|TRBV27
CASSLYQGSAEKLFF
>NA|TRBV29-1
CSGWQGVSTDTQYF
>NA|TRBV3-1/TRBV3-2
CASSHSAGQGETQYF
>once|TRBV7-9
CASVSRSYEQYF
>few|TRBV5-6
CASSLRFAGNSPLHF
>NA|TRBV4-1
CASSQDLGRRSSQPQHF
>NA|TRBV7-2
CASSLVDPSGNTIYF
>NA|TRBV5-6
CASSCPIRDGGNTEAFF
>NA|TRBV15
CATSRDQGHSNQPQHF
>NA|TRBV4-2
CASSPQGEANGQPQHF
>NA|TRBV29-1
CSVAPVAGRGGEQFF
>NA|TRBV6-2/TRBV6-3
CASSLILLRGGNEQFF
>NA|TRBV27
CASSLSGSSWETQYF
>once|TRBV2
CASRLLAQEGNEQFF
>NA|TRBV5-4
CASSFSAGGGTDTQYF
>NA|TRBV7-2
CASSLDVGEKLFF
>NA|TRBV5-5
CASSFALAGATDTQYF
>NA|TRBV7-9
CASSLVGILGYTF
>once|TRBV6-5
CASTRGLSTGELFF